The T cell receptor beta chain under discussion was sequenced for a study of Tregs in tolerant kidney transplant recipients. Study results and caveats: Tolerant patients' donor-specific Tregs expanded beyond overall Tregs, suggesting antigen-driven growth.

As to this clone: As yet, its antigen is unknown.

Unstimulated Tregs (CD4+CD25+CD127-) and CD4+CD25- non-Tregs were sorted from PBMCs. Repertoires were generated with immunoSEQ multiplex PCR, while TCRdb's copy carries only in-frame clones and drops some. This repertoire shows about 87,000 clones, 93% found once; its top ten account for 0.35% to 0.55%. CDR1 and CDR2 (germline): SGHVS, FNYEAQ. There are 15 residues in the CDR3. Trimming stripped 1 base from V and 0 bases from J, with 7 bases between. The TCR sequence derives from a human donor who received a combined kidney and bone marrow transplant. Sequences were derived from CD4+ T cells from blood, sampled before the transplant. V gene TRBV7-6 combines with J gene TRBJ1-3; possibly TRBD1 for D (5 bases). This CDR3 is CASSLEQGSGNTIYF. Written as DNA, the CDR3 is TGTGCCAGCAGCTTAGAGCAGGGCTCTGGAAACACCATATATTTT.